One and the same sample provided the 23 T cell receptor beta chains below, sequenced in a study of blood T cell repertoires in COVID-19. Profiled with immunoSEQ multiplex PCR; TCRdb holds only in-frame clones, not every one. The sample lists about 180,000 clones, approximately 86% occurring once. Sequenced: peripheral blood. These TCRs come from an elderly woman with active or convalescent COVID-19.

The chain links TRBV6-4 to TRBJ2-3; D call uncertain. Trimming stripped 4 bases from V and 2 bases from J, with 13 bases between. The CDR3 length is 15 residues. Germline CDR1 MRHNA, CDR2 SNTAGT. CDR3 bases: TGTGCCAGCAGTGTTTTTGGGCAGACCACAGATACGCAGTATTTT. Protein: CASSVFGQTTDTQYF.

The CDR3 reads CASSFLGELFF. DNA for the CDR3: TGTGCCAGCAGTTTTCTGGGGGAGCTGTTTTTT. J is TRBJ2-2 and V is TRBV6-5, with D unresolved. This CDR3 has 11 residues. The V and J ends lost 4 bases and 8 bases respectively, with 5 bases between them. Looked up from germline, CDR1 is MNHEY and CDR2 is SVGAGI.

This clone was counted between two and nine times. The chain joins TRBV19 to TRBJ1-5, with 8 bases identical to TRBD1. The germline V gene encodes CDR1 LNHDA and CDR2 SQIVND (reference sequence). V shed 10 bases and J 7 bases; nucleotides not matched to a gene: 15. CDR3 length equals 15 residues. This CDR3 reads CATIKGQGSGQPQHF. The CDR3 DNA reads as TGTGCCACCATCAAAGGACAGGGATCGGGACAGCCCCAGCATTTT.

CDR3 nucleotide sequence: TGTGCCAGCGCGGACAGGGGCTCTGATACGCAGTATTTT. Translating it yields CASADRGSDTQYF. The V call is TRBV6-5, the J call TRBJ2-3; TRBD1 agrees at 9 bases. In germline, CDR1 is MNHEY, CDR2 SVGAGI. V lost 8 bases to trimming and J lost 6 bases; unmatched junction nucleotides: 6. The CDR3 contains 13 residues.

This clone occurred once. The V gene is TRBV2, the J gene TRBJ1-2, with TRBD1 matching 9 bases. Losses at the gene ends were 6 bases for V and 8 bases for J; bases not matched to a gene: 7. The CDR3 loop spans 13 amino acids. Germline CDR1 reads SNHLY; CDR2 reads FYNNEI. CDR3 region: CASRSGTGSGYTF. The CDR3 coding sequence is TGTGCCAGCAGATCCGGGACAGGGAGCGGCTACACCTTC.

The CDR3 DNA sequence: TGTGCCTGGAGTGTACCTCCCGCGGGGGGCCGGGAGCAGTACTTC. It specifies CAWSVPPAGGREQYF. The chain employs TRBV30 and TRBJ2-7, with TRBD2 identical over 8 bases. CDR1 and CDR2 (germline): GTSNPN, SVGIG (reference sequence). CDR3 size: 15 residues. The V gene end was trimmed by 0 bases and the J gene end by 7 bases; junction bases not matched to a gene: 11. Full variable domain (outside the CDR3, taken from reference TRBV30 and TRBJ2-7): SQTIHQWPATLVQPVGSPLSLECTVEGTSNPNLYWYRQAAGRGLQLLFYSVGIGQISSEVPQNLSASRPQDRQFILSSKKLLLSDSGFYLCAWSVPPAGGREQYFGPGTRLTVT.

This clone has a single count. This sequence joins TRBV4-1 and TRBJ2-5; 9 nucleotides line up with TRBD2. The V and J ends lost 1 base and 6 bases, in that order; junction bases with no gene match: 6. CDR1 and CDR2 from the germline V gene are MGHRA and YSYEKL. CDR3 length equals 15 residues. The CDR3 is CASSQVSGSSKTQYF. CDR3 DNA sequence: TGCGCCAGCAGCCAAGTTAGCGGGAGTTCCAAGACCCAGTACTTC.

V is TRBV7-3 and J is TRBJ2-3, with 8 bases matching TRBD2. The germline CDR1 and CDR2 sequences are SGHTA and FQGTGA. The CDR3 covers 18 residues. V dropped 5 bases and J dropped 1; count of bases not matched to a gene: 14. In DNA, the CDR3 is TGTGCCAGCAGCCTAAACCCCGAGCGGGAGAAGGGCACAGATACGCAGTATTTT. It yields the protein CASSLNPEREKGTDTQYF. The complete variable domain, with remaining parts taken from reference TRBV7-3 and TRBJ2-3, reads GAGVSQTPSNKVTEKGKYVELRCDPISGHTALYWYRQSLGQGPEFLIYFQGTGAADDSGLPNDRFFAVRPEGSVSTLKIQRTERGDSAVYLCASSLNPEREKGTDTQYFGPGTRLTVL.

This chain connects TRBV7-8 to TRBJ2-2; TRBD2 matches 8 bases. CDR1 and CDR2 from the germline V gene are SGHVS and FQNEAQ. V lost 5 bases, J lost 3 bases, and 11 bases stayed unmatched. This CDR3 contains 17 residues. CDR3 protein: CASSRAGSGSYTGELFF. CDR3 in DNA: TGTGCCAGCAGCCGAGCCGGCAGCGGGAGCTACACCGGGGAGCTGTTTTTT.

This clone showed up just a few times. The chain has TRBV19 and TRBJ1-5, with D tentatively TRBD1 (5 bases). The V gene's germline CDR1 is LNHDA and CDR2 SQIVND (reference sequence). V was clipped by 2 bases and J by 5 bases, with 13 bases between them. This CDR3 comprises 15 residues. Written as DNA, the CDR3 is TGTGCCAGTAGTATAACGCGCAGGGAAGATCAGCCCCAGCATTTT. It is translated as CASSITRREDQPQHF. The complete variable domain, with remaining parts taken from reference TRBV19 and TRBJ1-5, reads DGGITQSPKYLFRKEGQNVTLSCEQNLNHDAMYWYRQDPGQGLRLIYYSQIVNDFQKGDIAEGYSVSREKKESFPLTVTSAQKNPTAFYLCASSITRREDQPQHFGDGTRLSIL.

About this clone itself: One junction end does not reproduce the germline sequence, and a read error may be involved. The chain employs TRBV7-9 and TRBJ2-1, with no clear D. CDR1 is SEHNR, CDR2 FQNEAQ, per germline (reference sequence). This CDR3 spans 12 amino acids. The CDR3 nucleotides read TGTGCCAGCAGCTTTGTCGACAATGGGCAGTTCTTC. This sequence encodes CASSFVDNGQFF.

V usage is TRBV7-9 and J usage is TRBJ2-7; 10 bases match TRBD2. CDR3 size: 15 residues. The junction had 6 bases not matched to a gene; V was cut back by 1 base and J by 6 bases. Germline CDR1 and CDR2: SEHNR and FQNEAQ (reference sequence). CDR3 protein: CASSLVLAGAVEQYF. The CDR3 DNA is TGTGCCAGCAGCTTAGTTCTAGCGGGAGCGGTCGAGCAGTACTTC.

J is TRBJ1-1 and V is TRBV18; 8 bases agree with TRBD1. V was clipped by 3 bases and J by 4 bases; unmatched bases: 13. Per the germline V gene, CDR1 is KGHSH and CDR2 is LQKENI. The CDR3 contains 17 residues. In DNA form, the CDR3 reads TGTGCCAGCTCACCCTTACGACAGGGGCAGGGAGGCACTGAAGCTTTCTTT. Its translation is CASSPLRQGQGGTEAFF. Full variable domain (missing parts from reference TRBV18 and TRBJ1-1): NAGVMQNPRHLVRRRGQEARLRCSPMKGHSHVYWYRQLPEEGLKFMVYLQKENIIDESGMPKERFSAEFPKEGPSILRIQQVVRGDSAAYFCASSPLRQGQGGTEAFFGQGTRLTVV.

V is TRBV11-2 and J is TRBJ1-1; TRBD1 matches 8 bases. CDR3 size: 14 residues. Germline V gene data show CDR1 as SGHAT and CDR2 as FQNNGV. V was clipped by 5 bases and J by 4 bases; unmatched bases: 6. The CDR3 loop reads CASSQDRASTEAFF. In nucleotides, the CDR3 is TGTGCCAGCAGCCAGGACAGGGCGTCCACTGAAGCTTTCTTT.

The chain recombines TRBV25-1 with TRBJ1-2; no definite D call. The germline gives CDR1 MGHDK, CDR2 SYGVNS. V shed 6 bases and J shed 3 bases, with 8 bases lying between them. The CDR3 spans 12 residues. The CDR3 DNA reads as TGTGCCAGCAGCGATAGAGACTATGGCTACACCTTC. This encodes CASSDRDYGYTF.

The gene calls are TRBV15 and TRBJ1-6; unclear D gene. The germline V gene has CDR1 LNHNV and CDR2 YYDKDF (reference sequence). Trimming removed 1 base at V and 3 bases at J, with 7 bases between. The CDR3 sequence is 15 residues long. CDR3 residues: CATSRAQFYNSPLHF. The CDR3 bases are TGTGCCACCAGCAGAGCACAGTTCTATAATTCACCCCTCCACTTT.

The chain is built from TRBV2 and TRBJ1-1, with D possibly being TRBD1 (5 bases). The CDR3 is 14 amino acids. From germline, CDR1 is SNHLY and CDR2 FYNNEI. The V end was cut by 5 bases, the J end by 2 bases, with 12 bases between. CDR3 nucleotide sequence: TGTGCCAGCAGTCTACGACAGAAAAACACTGAAGCTTTCTTT. Its translation is CASSLRQKNTEAFF.

The CDR3: CASSLILISAGETDTQYF. The CDR3 nucleotides read TGTGCCAGCAGCTTAATTTTAATCTCAGCGGGAGAGACAGATACGCAGTATTTT. The rearrangement uses TRBV7-9 and TRBJ2-3; 8 bases align to TRBD2. This CDR3 region has 18 residues. The germline V gene encodes CDR1 SEHNR and CDR2 FQNEAQ (reference sequence). V lost 2 bases, J lost 3 bases, and 13 bases stayed unmatched. Full variable domain (remainder filled in from reference TRBV7-9 and TRBJ2-3): DTGVSQNPRHKITKRGQNVTFRCDPISEHNRLYWYRQTLGQGPEFLTYFQNEAQLEKSRLLSDRFSAERPKGSFSTLEIQRTEQGDSAMYLCASSLILISAGETDTQYFGPGTRLTVL.

CDR3 nucleotide sequence: TGTGCCAGCAGCTTCGGACCTCGGGGGAGCTCCTACAATGAGCAGTTCTTC. Protein: CASSFGPRGSSYNEQFF. The chain joins TRBV7-2 to TRBJ2-1, with D possibly TRBD2 on 6 matching bases. The CDR3 sequence is 17 residues long. The V and J ends lost 3 bases and 0 bases respectively, with 15 bases between them. Germline lookup yields CDR1 SGHTA and CDR2 FQGNSA.

This sequence joins TRBV7-9 and TRBJ1-2; 7 nucleotides line up with TRBD1. The V gene end was trimmed by 0 bases and the J gene end by 7 bases; junction bases not matched to a gene: 5. Germline V gene data show CDR1 as SEHNR and CDR2 as FQNEAQ (reference sequence). The CDR3 loop spans 14 amino acids. The CDR3 region is CASSLARGKSGYTF. The CDR3 DNA is TGTGCCAGCAGCTTAGCCAGGGGGAAAAGTGGCTACACCTTC.

V gene TRBV6-4 combines with J gene TRBJ2-3; 9 bases are a match to TRBD2. The CDR3 runs 15 residues. Trimming took 6 bases from V and 0 from J; bases not matched to a gene: 4. Germline V gene data show CDR1 as MRHNA and CDR2 as SNTAGT. In DNA, the CDR3 is TGTGCCAGCAGGAAGACTAGCGGTAGCACAGATACGCAGTATTTT. This codes for CASRKTSGSTDTQYF.

This sequence joins TRBV6-1 and TRBJ2-1, with D possibly matching TRBD2 (6 bases). CDR3 length: 16 residues. Germline V gene lookup returns CDR1 MNHNS and CDR2 SASEGT. The V end was cut by 2 bases, the J end by 0 bases, with 11 bases between. The CDR3, as DNA: TGTGCCAGCAGTGAACGTGGAGGGGACTCCTACAATGAGCAGTTCTTC. This gives the protein CASSERGGDSYNEQFF.

The chain recombines TRBV28 with TRBJ2-2; 9 nucleotides align to TRBD1. V was clipped by 6 bases and J by 7 bases; unmatched bases: 9. Germline V gene data show CDR1 as MDHEN and CDR2 as SYDVKM. The CDR3 covers 15 residues. CDR3 nucleotides: TGTGCCAGCAGCCGCGGGGACAGGGTTATCGGGGAGCTGTTTTTT. Translated: CASSRGDRVIGELFF. Supplemented by reference TRBV28 and TRBJ2-2, the full variable domain reads DVKVTQSSRYLVKRTGEKVFLECVQDMDHENMFWYRQDPGLGLRLIYFSYDVKMKEKGDIPEGYSVSREKKERFSLILESASTNQTSMYLCASSRGDRVIGELFFGEGSRLTVL.